The 31 T cell receptor beta chains below come from one sample, sequenced in a study of T cell responses to AZD1222 COVID-19 vaccine. TCRdb keeps only in-frame clones here, not all; method: immunoSEQ multiplex PCR. Counted here are over 130,000 clones, approximately 90% occurring once; the ten biggest clones make up 3.1%. The source was peripheral blood, collected 28 days after the second AZD1222 dose. Source of these receptors: an adult who received the AZD1222 COVID-19 vaccine.

The chain couples TRBV5-1 to TRBJ1-2, with D maybe TRBD1 (6 bases). The CDR3 loop spans 19 amino acids. Between the trimmed V and J ends, which lost 1 base and 5 bases, there was a span of 27 bases. From germline, CDR1 is SGHRS and CDR2 YFSETQ. CDR3 DNA sequence: TGCGCCAGCAGCTTGATATCCCGGGACAAGACCGCGGGTGAATATGGCTACACCTTC. The encoded protein is CASSLISRDKTAGEYGYTF. Full variable domain (rest looked up from reference TRBV5-1 and TRBJ1-2): KAGVTQTPRYLIKTRGQQVTLSCSPISGHRSVSWYQQTPGQGLQFLFEYFSETQRNKGNFPGRFSGRQFSNSRSEMNVSTLELGDSALYLCASSLISRDKTAGEYGYTFGSGTRLTVV.

This chain links TRBV4-1 with TRBJ1-5; tentatively, D is TRBD1 (5 bases). Germline V gene lookup returns CDR1 MGHRA and CDR2 YSYEKL. This CDR3 comprises 14 residues. Trimming pared 4 bases from V and 11 bases from J, leaving 18 bases between. As DNA, the CDR3 is TGCGCCAGCAGCCCCACGGACACTGCTTCATCCCAGCATTTT. This gives the protein CASSPTDTASSQHF.

The rearrangement links TRBV5-1 to TRBJ1-1, with unresolved D. The CDR3 covers 16 residues. The germline CDR1 and CDR2 sequences are SGHRS and YFSETQ. Trimming left V 7 bases short and J 4 bases short, with 23 bases between. Written as DNA, the CDR3 is TGCGCCAGCGCCCTGAGGGCAGAGTCGTTGCGCACTGAAGCTTTCTTT. This encodes CASALRAESLRTEAFF. The full variable domain, in which reference TRBV5-1 and TRBJ1-1 provide the parts outside the CDR3, is KAGVTQTPRYLIKTRGQQVTLSCSPISGHRSVSWYQQTPGQGLQFLFEYFSETQRNKGNFPGRFSGRQFSNSRSEMNVSTLELGDSALYLCASALRAESLRTEAFFGQGTRLTVV.

V usage is TRBV11-3 and J usage is TRBJ2-1; D might be TRBD2 (5 bases). The CDR3 consists of 13 residues. V was cut by 2 bases and J by 4 bases, with 6 bases left in between. Per the germline V gene, CDR1 is SGHNT and CDR2 is YENEEA. Here the CDR3 DNA reads TGTGCCAGCAGCTTACAGCGGTACAATGAGCAGTTCTTC. Its protein product is CASSLQRYNEQFF.

This clone has just one count. The rearrangement joins TRBV4-3 to TRBJ1-1; no firm D call. Trimming removed 0 bases from V and 5 bases from J, with 13 bases in between. Looked up from germline, CDR1 is LGHNA and CDR2 is YSLEER. The CDR3 has 15 residues. The CDR3 DNA is TGCGCCAGCAGCCAAGAGTTACGGGGAAGGACTGAAGCTTTCTTT. Translation: CASSQELRGRTEAFF.

The gene calls are TRBV6-4 and TRBJ1-3; D remains unclear. Per germline, CDR1 MRHNA and CDR2 SNTAGT. With 5 bases removed from V and 0 bases from J, the gap between germline ends came to 14 bases. The CDR3 consists of 16 residues. Here the CDR3 reads CASSLRKQYSGNTIYF. CDR3 in DNA: TGTGCCAGCAGTCTAAGGAAACAGTACTCTGGAAACACCATATATTTT.

This chain connects TRBV7-2 to TRBJ1-3; D unclear. The CDR3 loop spans 15 amino acids. In germline, CDR1 is SGHTA, CDR2 FQGNSA. The V gene lost 5 bases and the J gene lost 0 bases, with 11 bases spanning the gap. The CDR3 spells CASSPPPASGNTIYF. The DNA of the CDR3 is TGTGCCAGCAGCCCGCCGCCAGCCTCTGGAAACACCATATATTTT.

J is TRBJ2-6 and V is TRBV7-9; D is perhaps TRBD1 or TRBD2 (6 bases each). CDR1 and CDR2 from the germline V gene are SEHNR and FQNEAQ (reference sequence). V lost 6 bases and J 0 bases, leaving 18 bases between the germline ends. The CDR3 extends over 18 amino acids. CDR3: CASRPSGGFSSGANVLTF. In DNA, the CDR3 is TGTGCCAGCAGACCATCCGGGGGCTTCAGCTCTGGGGCCAACGTCCTGACTTTC.

The rearrangement joins TRBV12-3 or TRBV12-4 to TRBJ1-2; D possibly corresponds to TRBD1 (5 bases). Trimming removed 3 bases from V and 6 bases from J, with 11 bases in between. CDR3 length: 13 amino acids. The CDR3 spells CASSFLRGDGYTF. The CDR3 DNA is TGTGCCAGCAGTTTCCTTAGGGGCGATGGCTACACCTTC.

The J gene is TRBJ1-2, the V gene TRBV2; perhaps TRBD1 as D (6 bases). The CDR3 runs 14 residues. Trimming pared 4 bases from V and 5 bases from J, leaving 14 bases between. The V gene's germline CDR1 is SNHLY and CDR2 FYNNEI. The CDR3 DNA follows: TGTGCCAGCAGTGGAGGGGGGAGTGGTTATGGCTACACCTTC. It translates to CASSGGGSGYGYTF.

V and J are TRBV19 and TRBJ1-4; D not resolved. The CDR3 contains 13 residues. Trimming pared 6 bases from V and 0 bases from J, leaving 5 bases between. CDR1 is LNHDA and CDR2 is SQIVND in the germline V gene (reference sequence). The CDR3 sequence is CASRGSTNEKLFF. CDR3 nucleotides: TGTGCCAGTAGAGGTTCAACTAATGAAAAACTGTTTTTT.

In this sample, this clone turned up a few times. The V and J genes are TRBV28 and TRBJ2-7, with D possibly being TRBD1 (5 bases). CDR1 and CDR2 (germline): MDHEN, SYDVKM. The CDR3 runs 13 residues. V lost 2 bases and J 2 bases, leaving 7 bases between the germline ends. Here the CDR3 DNA reads TGTGCCAGCAGTTTAGACAGTCCCTACGAGCAGTACTTC. Residues: CASSLDSPYEQYF.

The chain couples TRBV7-2 to TRBJ1-2; TRBD1 might be the D (6 bases). Germline-derived CDR1 and CDR2 are SGHTA and FQGNSA. The CDR3 spans 12 residues. The germline V and J ends were trimmed by 3 bases and 10 bases, with 12 bases remaining between them. The CDR3 loop is CASSFPGDSYTF. The CDR3 bases are TGTGCCAGCAGCTTCCCAGGGGACTCCTACACCTTC.

The chain couples TRBV19 to TRBJ2-3; unclear D gene. The CDR3 is made up of 14 amino acids. Per the germline V gene, CDR1 is LNHDA and CDR2 is SQIVND (reference sequence). V was trimmed by 1 base and J by 6 bases, leaving 11 bases between them. The CDR3 sequence: CASSIGDILDTQYF. The CDR3, as DNA: TGTGCCAGTAGTATAGGAGACATATTGGATACGCAGTATTTT.

The chain uses TRBV6-2 or TRBV6-3 and TRBJ1-4; D might be TRBD1 (5 bases). V was pared by 2 bases and J by 7 bases, with 17 bases between. The germline gives CDR1 MNHEY, CDR2 SVGEGT. This CDR3 spans 16 amino acids. The CDR3: CASSYPVDSFREKLFF. The CDR3 DNA follows: TGTGCCAGCAGTTACCCCGTCGACAGTTTCCGTGAAAAACTGTTTTTT.

The chain uses TRBV11-1 and TRBJ1-2; no definite D call. The V end was cut by 6 bases, the J end by 8 bases, with 13 bases between. In germline, CDR1 is SGHAT, CDR2 FQDESV (reference sequence). CDR3 length equals 12 residues. Written as DNA, the CDR3 is TGTGCCAGCAGTTCTACCTTGGGAGGCTACACCTTC. This codes for CASSSTLGGYTF.

V and J are TRBV10-3 and TRBJ2-3; the D gene is possibly TRBD2 (5 bases). Germline CDR1 reads ENHRY; CDR2 reads SYGVKD. V lost 0 bases to trimming and J lost 3 bases, with 7 bases between them. The CDR3 consists of 14 residues. The CDR3 DNA reads as TGTGCCATCAGTGAGTCGACGGGAACAGATACGCAGTATTTT. It translates to CAISESTGTDTQYF.

This chain links TRBV2 with TRBJ1-1, with D uncertain. Trimming took off 1 base at V and 1 base at J, with 10 bases between the two ends. Per the germline V gene, CDR1 is SNHLY and CDR2 is FYNNEI. This CDR3 comprises 15 residues. CDR3 DNA sequence: TGTGCCAGCAGTGAAGATCGGTCGGGGAACACTGAAGCTTTCTTT. As protein: CASSEDRSGNTEAFF.

This sequence joins TRBV5-1 and TRBJ1-2, with D possibly being TRBD1 (5 bases). Deletions cut 4 bases from V and 4 bases from J, with 8 bases between. The CDR3 length is 12 residues. CDR1 and CDR2 (germline): SGHRS, YFSETQ. CDR3 protein: CASSPGTYGYTF. The CDR3 DNA reads TGCGCCAGCAGCCCCGGGACCTATGGCTACACCTTC.

This chain links TRBV24-1 with TRBJ1-2, with 9 bases matching TRBD1. V was clipped by 4 bases and J by 3 bases; unmatched bases: 8. Germline loops: CDR1 KGHDR, CDR2 SFDVKD. The CDR3 covers 16 residues. CDR3 DNA: TGTGCCACCAGTGACCCGCACAGGGGGCAAGACTATGGCTACACCTTC. It translates to CATSDPHRGQDYGYTF.

This chain connects TRBV28 to TRBJ2-1, with D possibly called TRBD1 or TRBD2 (6 bases each). Germline V gene lookup returns CDR1 MDHEN and CDR2 SYDVKM. Trimming took 7 bases from V and 3 from J, leaving 10 bases between them. The CDR3 runs 13 residues. CDR3 nucleotide sequence: TGTGCCAGCAAGGGGGGTGTCTACAATGAGCAGTTCTTC. Translation gives CASKGGVYNEQFF.

Only one count was recorded for this clone. This chain uses TRBV28 with TRBJ1-5; D might be TRBD1 (5 bases). The CDR3 is made up of 12 amino acids. V was pared by 9 bases and J by 6 bases, with 12 bases between. CDR1 and CDR2 from the germline V gene are MDHEN and SYDVKM. CDR3 residues: CASMQGFQPQHF. In DNA, the CDR3 is TGTGCCAGTATGCAGGGTTTTCAGCCCCAGCATTTT.

This clone was seen a single time. The chain links TRBV7-5 to TRBJ2-1; TRBD2 is the table's D call, not checked against the DNA. TRBV7-5 is reported as a pseudogene. This CDR3 has 16 residues. In DNA, the CDR3 is TGTGCCAGAAGCCCGCTGACTAGCGGGAGGGCAAATGAGCAGTTCTTC. This encodes CARSPLTSGRANEQFF.

This chain links TRBV3-1 (or the pseudogene TRBV3-2) with TRBJ2-6; D not certain. V lost 3 bases and J lost 4, with 10 bases in between. The V gene's germline CDR1 is LGHDT and CDR2 YNNKEL (reference sequence). The CDR3 has 15 residues. CDR3 region: CASSHSGLGANVLTF. CDR3 nucleotides: TGTGCCAGCAGCCATTCCGGGCTCGGGGCCAACGTCCTGACTTTC.

The chain links TRBV27 to TRBJ2-3; 12 positions agree with TRBD2. The CDR3 sequence is 18 residues long. Germline V gives CDR1 MNHEY, CDR2 SMNVEV (reference sequence). The ends lost 5 bases at V and 0 bases at J; junction bases unmatched: 9. CDR3 sequence reads: CASSARLAGVTSTDTQYF. Here the CDR3 DNA reads TGTGCCAGCAGTGCAAGACTAGCGGGAGTAACTAGCACAGATACGCAGTATTTT.

The chain joins TRBV11-2 to TRBJ2-7, with TRBD1 matching 7 bases. This CDR3 region has 14 residues. Unmatched junction bases numbered 4, after V lost 5 bases and J lost 0 bases. Germline CDR1 is SGHAT and CDR2 is FQNNGV. CDR3 nucleotide sequence: TGTGCCAGCAGCGTCCGGGACAGCTCCTACGAGCAGTACTTC. It specifies CASSVRDSSYEQYF.

The chain employs TRBV28 and TRBJ2-5, with 12 bases that match TRBD1. The CDR3 spans 17 residues. V dropped 5 bases and J dropped 4; count of bases not matched to a gene: 11. Germline V CDR1 and CDR2: MDHEN, SYDVKM. CDR3 nucleotide sequence: TGTGCCAGCAGTCCACGGGGGACAGGGGGCTTTACAGAGACCCAGTACTTC. This translates into CASSPRGTGGFTETQYF.

This clone was observed a few times. Other DNA sequences of this sample code for an identical CDR3. The V gene is TRBV27, the J gene TRBJ2-1; TRBD2 aligns across 10 bases. The ends lost 0 bases at V and 4 bases at J; junction bases unmatched: 3. The germline V gene encodes CDR1 MNHEY and CDR2 SMNVEV (reference sequence). CDR3 size: 16 residues. For the CDR3, the DNA is TGTGCCAGCAGTTTATCCGGGACTAGCGTATACAATGAGCAGTTCTTC. It is translated as CASSLSGTSVYNEQFF.

The CDR3 here is CASSPRRSGYNEQFF. The CDR3 region has the DNA TGTGCCAGCAGTCCGCGCAGGAGTGGCTACAATGAGCAGTTCTTC. The chain links TRBV27 to TRBJ2-1, with no clear D. V was shortened by 5 bases and J by 3 bases, with 14 bases between the two germline ends. Germline CDR1 reads MNHEY; CDR2 reads SMNVEV (reference sequence). The CDR3 runs to 15 residues.

The V call is TRBV11-2, the J call TRBJ2-5; a possible D gene is TRBD2 (6 bases). The CDR3 has 14 residues. CDR1 is SGHAT, CDR2 FQNNGV, per germline. V lost 5 bases and J lost 5, with 15 bases in between. The CDR3 loop is CASSPGGMGETQYF. DNA of the CDR3: TGTGCCAGCAGCCCCGGGGGAATGGGGGAGACCCAGTACTTC.

The chain employs TRBV2 and TRBJ2-7, with 12 bases aligning to TRBD2. The CDR3 covers 14 residues. The V gene's germline CDR1 is SNHLY and CDR2 FYNNEI. J lost 4 bases, V lost 6 bases, and 4 bases had no gene match. The CDR3 protein is CASRGLAGQYEQYF. CDR3 in DNA: TGTGCCAGCAGAGGACTAGCGGGACAATACGAGCAGTACTTC.